This is a list of T cell receptor beta chains from one sample in a study of cytomegalovirus exposure and HLA in healthy donors. Some clones are missing from TCRdb's copy, which holds only in-frame ones; the method was immunoSEQ multiplex PCR. The data show 150,000 to 200,000 clones, around three quarters seen once. Sequenced: PBMCs. These receptors originate from a woman between 35 and 50 years old in good health and CMV-seronegative. The CDR3 runs from the conserved cysteine through the conserved F or W. The D gene is left open where the match is weak. Size is stated for part of the rows, as once, few or many counts, or as a class when the clone is expanded.

D: TRBD1
size: .
J: TRBJ2-5
V: TRBV10-3
CDR3: CATETGPLETQYF
DNA: TGTGCCACCGAGACAGGGCCTTTGGAGACCCAGTACTTC

D: .
size: .
J: TRBJ2-2
V: TRBV30
CDR3: CAWRMGGSDTGELFF
DNA: TGTGCCTGGAGGATGGGGGGTTCGGACACCGGGGAGCTGTTTTTT

D: TRBD2
size: .
J: TRBJ2-2
V: TRBV7-6
CDR3: CASSPQRVAGVTTGELFF
DNA: TGTGCCAGCAGCCCACAAAGGGTAGCGGGAGTCACCACCGGGGAGCTGTTTTTT

D: TRBD1
size: .
J: TRBJ1-3
V: TRBV7-9
CDR3: CASSSPQGQGFSGNTIYF
DNA: TGTGCCAGCAGCTCACCTCAGGGACAGGGTTTCTCTGGAAACACCATATATTTT

D: TRBD1
size: .
J: TRBJ2-3
V: TRBV7-8
CDR3: CASSLDDRGISTQYF
DNA: TGTGCCAGCAGCTTAGACGACAGGGGGATTTCTACGCAGTATTTT

D: .
size: few
J: TRBJ2-7
V: TRBV5-1
CDR3: CASSLGGDSSYEQYF
DNA: TGCGCCAGCAGCTTGGGGGGGGACAGCTCCTACGAGCAGTACTTC

D: TRBD2
size: .
J: TRBJ2-5
V: TRBV30
CDR3: CAWSVLAGTQETQYF
DNA: TGTGCCTGGAGTGTACTAGCGGGGACCCAAGAGACCCAGTACTTC

D: .
size: .
J: TRBJ2-5
V: TRBV7-9
CDR3: CASSLESETQYF
DNA: TGTGCCAGCAGCTTAGAATCGGAGACCCAGTACTTC

D: .
size: .
J: TRBJ1-5
V: TRBV7-6
CDR3: CASSSEVGLRAQHF
DNA: TGTGCCAGCAGCTCCGAAGTCGGTTTAAGAGCCCAGCATTTT

D: .
size: .
J: TRBJ2-2
V: TRBV12-1
CDR3: CASNTTSGSSGELFF
DNA: TGTGCCAGCAACACGACTAGCGGGAGCTCCGGGGAGCTGTTTTTT

D: TRBD1
size: .
J: TRBJ2-5
V: TRBV27
CDR3: CASSLFSGGSPETQYF
DNA: TGTGCCAGCAGTTTATTTTCAGGGGGCAGCCCAGAGACCCAGTACTTC

D: TRBD2
size: once
J: TRBJ2-1
V: TRBV7-2
CDR3: CASTPTGGIGASYNEQFF
DNA: TGTGCCAGCACCCCCACCGGGGGGATCGGGGCTTCCTACAATGAGCAGTTCTTC

D: TRBD1
size: few
J: TRBJ1-1
V: TRBV2
CDR3: CASSQTGGWSEAFF
DNA: TGTGCCAGCAGCCAAACAGGGGGGTGGAGTGAAGCTTTCTTT

D: TRBD1
size: .
J: TRBJ1-5
V: TRBV7-9
CDR3: CASSQDRGAQPQHF
DNA: TGTGCCAGCAGCCAGGACAGGGGCGCTCAGCCCCAGCATTTT

D: .
size: .
J: TRBJ1-1
V: TRBV27
CDR3: CASSLRGVYTEAFF
DNA: TGTGCCAGCAGTCTACGGGGAGTATACACTGAAGCTTTCTTT

D: TRBD2
size: .
J: TRBJ2-1
V: TRBV27
CDR3: CASSLTSGYNEQFF
DNA: TGTGCCAGCAGTTTGACTAGCGGGTATAATGAGCAGTTCTTC

D: TRBD1
size: .
J: TRBJ1-1
V: TRBV30
CDR3: CAWSLTGSEAFF
DNA: TGTGCCTGGAGTTTGACAGGGTCTGAAGCTTTCTTT

D: .
size: .
J: TRBJ2-7
V: TRBV5-1
CDR3: CASSLAAGISYEQYF
DNA: TGCGCCAGCAGCTTGGCGGCCGGGATCTCCTACGAGCAGTACTTC

D: TRBD1
size: .
J: TRBJ2-3
V: TRBV11-3
CDR3: CASSSRTGGLDTQYF
DNA: TGTGCCAGCAGCTCCCGGACAGGGGGCTTGGATACGCAGTATTTT

D: TRBD2
size: few
J: TRBJ2-3
V: TRBV9
CDR3: CASSVDIGTGTSGRIWTDTQYF
DNA: TGTGCCAGCAGCGTAGATATAGGGACCGGGACTAGCGGGAGGATCTGGACAGATACGCAGTATTTT

D: TRBD2
size: .
J: TRBJ2-7
V: TRBV9
CDR3: CASSPRGPGASGGRDEQYF
DNA: TGTGCCAGCAGCCCCAGGGGGCCGGGTGCTAGCGGGGGTAGGGACGAGCAGTACTTC

D: TRBD2
size: .
J: TRBJ2-1
V: TRBV9
CDR3: CASSVGLAGGPYNEQFF
DNA: TGTGCCAGCAGCGTAGGACTAGCGGGAGGGCCCTACAATGAGCAGTTCTTC

D: TRBD1
size: .
J: TRBJ1-5
V: TRBV15
CDR3: CATSREGGSSSPQHF
DNA: TGTGCCACCAGCAGAGAAGGGGGCAGTTCCTCTCCCCAGCATTTT

D: TRBD2
size: .
J: TRBJ2-7
V: TRBV5-1
CDR3: CASSLAGEGRYEQYF
DNA: TGCGCCAGCAGCTTGGCCGGGGAGGGTCGGTACGAGCAGTACTTC

D: TRBD1
size: .
J: TRBJ1-1
V: TRBV28
CDR3: CASSMKRDRGTEAFF
DNA: TGTGCCAGCAGTATGAAACGGGACAGGGGTACTGAAGCTTTCTTT

D: TRBD2
size: .
J: TRBJ2-7
V: TRBV27
CDR3: CASSFRSLAGTQYF
DNA: TGTGCCAGCAGTTTTCGGTCGCTAGCGGGAACCCAGTACTTC

D: TRBD1
size: .
J: TRBJ1-5
V: TRBV2
CDR3: CASSAGQGRIQPQHF
DNA: TGTGCCAGCAGTGCGGGACAGGGTAGGATTCAGCCCCAGCATTTT

D: TRBD2
size: few
J: TRBJ2-2
V: TRBV2
CDR3: CASRLGAGGQSGELFF
DNA: TGTGCCAGCAGGCTCGGAGCGGGAGGGCAGTCCGGGGAGCTGTTTTTT

D: .
size: .
J: TRBJ1-1
V: TRBV30
CDR3: CAWRRRNTEAFF
DNA: TGTGCCTGGAGGAGGAGGAACACTGAAGCTTTCTTT

D: .
size: .
J: TRBJ1-2
V: TRBV6-1
CDR3: CASSASGAGNYGYTF
DNA: TGTGCCAGCAGCGCCTCTGGAGCCGGGAACTATGGCTACACCTTC

D: .
size: .
J: TRBJ1-1
V: TRBV11-2
CDR3: CASSLTAGLTEAFF
DNA: TGTGCCAGCAGCTTAACTGCAGGGTTAACTGAAGCTTTCTTT

D: TRBD1
size: .
J: TRBJ2-7
V: TRBV6-5
CDR3: CASSSSTGTGGWEQYF
DNA: TGTGCCAGCAGTTCCTCGACCGGGACAGGGGGCTGGGAGCAGTACTTC

D: .
size: .
J: TRBJ1-2
V: TRBV28
CDR3: CASSTLDGYTF
DNA: TGTGCCAGCAGCACCCTAGATGGCTACACCTTC

D: TRBD1
size: .
J: TRBJ1-2
V: TRBV14
CDR3: CASSQGTGWGYTF
DNA: TGTGCCAGCAGCCAGGGGACAGGGTGGGGCTACACCTTC

D: .
size: .
J: TRBJ2-5
V: TRBV6-6
CDR3: CASRPGGQETQYF
DNA: TGTGCCAGCAGACCAGGAGGACAAGAGACCCAGTACTTC

D: TRBD2
size: .
J: TRBJ2-7
V: TRBV5-6
CDR3: CASSMTGTSLTLSYEQYF
DNA: TGTGCCAGCAGCATGACCGGGACTAGCCTCACTCTTTCCTACGAGCAGTACTTC

D: TRBD2
size: .
J: TRBJ2-3
V: TRBV5-1
CDR3: CASSSLAGGSTDTQYF
DNA: TGCGCCAGCAGCTCCCTAGCGGGAGGGTCCACAGATACGCAGTATTTT

D: .
size: few
J: TRBJ1-4
V: TRBV4-1
CDR3: CASSQEPGNEKLFF
DNA: TGCGCCAGCAGCCAAGAACCCGGGAACGAAAAACTGTTTTTT

D: TRBD1
size: few
J: TRBJ1-5
V: TRBV5-4
CDR3: CATHRTGEGPNQPQHF
DNA: TGTGCCACCCACCGGACAGGGGAAGGGCCCAATCAGCCCCAGCATTTT

D: .
size: .
J: TRBJ1-2
V: TRBV5-6
CDR3: CASSLGRGYGYTF
DNA: TGTGCCAGCAGCTTGGGGCGAGGATATGGCTACACCTTC

D: .
size: .
J: TRBJ2-1
V: TRBV7-8
CDR3: CASRPTRDEQFF
DNA: TGTGCCAGCAGACCGACGAGGGATGAGCAGTTCTTC

D: .
size: .
J: TRBJ2-3
V: TRBV6-1
CDR3: CASSESRDSTDTQYF
DNA: TGTGCCAGCAGTGAATCGCGGGACAGCACAGATACGCAGTATTTT

D: TRBD2
size: once
J: TRBJ2-7
V: TRBV6-1
CDR3: CASTPRLAGSNEQYF
DNA: TGTGCCAGCACCCCGAGACTAGCGGGATCAAACGAGCAGTACTTC

D: .
size: .
J: TRBJ2-3
V: TRBV5-1
CDR3: CASSSNPGTDTQYF
DNA: TGCGCCAGCAGTTCGAATCCCGGGACAGATACGCAGTATTTT

D: TRBD2
size: .
J: TRBJ2-3
V: TRBV6-1
CDR3: CASSAAGGGDTQYF
DNA: TGTGCCAGCAGTGCGGCGGGAGGAGGAGATACGCAGTATTTT

D: .
size: .
J: TRBJ1-4
V: TRBV2
CDR3: CASSTRSPTNEKLFF
DNA: TGTGCCAGCAGTACCAGATCCCCAACTAATGAAAAACTGTTTTTT

D: TRBD2
size: .
J: TRBJ2-7
V: TRBV5-1
CDR3: CASSPGRGGSEQYF
DNA: TGCGCCAGCAGCCCGGGGCGCGGGGGGTCGGAGCAGTACTTC

D: TRBD1
size: once
J: TRBJ1-1
V: TRBV27
CDR3: CASSTTGMNTEAFF
DNA: TGTGCCAGCAGTACGACAGGGATGAACACTGAAGCTTTCTTT

D: TRBD2
size: .
J: TRBJ2-1
V: TRBV4-2
CDR3: CASSQVRGGLAYNEQFF
DNA: TGTGCCAGCAGCCAAGTCAGGGGGGGACTAGCGTACAATGAGCAGTTCTTC

D: .
size: few
J: TRBJ2-2
V: TRBV5-1
CDR3: CASSGKQGSGELFF
DNA: TGCGCCAGCAGCGGGAAACAGGGATCCGGGGAGCTGTTTTTT

D: TRBD1
size: .
J: TRBJ1-2
V: TRBV4-2
CDR3: CASSQPGQEEGYTF
DNA: TGTGCCAGCAGCCAGCCGGGACAGGAGGAGGGCTACACCTTC

D: TRBD2
size: .
J: TRBJ2-1
V: TRBV11-2
CDR3: CASSRIAGGIGNEQFF
DNA: TGTGCCAGCAGCCGCATAGCGGGAGGGATCGGAAATGAGCAGTTCTTC

D: .
size: .
J: TRBJ2-7
V: TRBV7-3
CDR3: CASSLNGYEQYF
DNA: TGTGCCAGCAGCTTAAACGGGTACGAGCAGTACTTC

D: .
size: .
J: TRBJ2-7
V: TRBV28
CDR3: CASRRDSSYEQYF
DNA: TGTGCCAGCAGGCGGGACAGCTCCTACGAGCAGTACTTC

D: TRBD1
size: .
J: TRBJ1-1
V: TRBV7-2
CDR3: CASSPQGQGANTEAFF
DNA: TGTGCCAGCAGCCCACAGGGACAGGGGGCAAACACTGAAGCTTTCTTT